A single sample is the source of the 20 T cell receptor beta chains below, sequenced in a study of blood T cell repertoires in COVID-19. Profiled with immunoSEQ multiplex PCR; TCRdb holds only in-frame clones, not every one. In the table there are more than 55,000 clones, 88% of which are singletons. Sequencing was performed on peripheral blood. The receptors originated from a man in his 60s with acute or convalescent COVID-19.

This chain uses TRBV5-4 with TRBJ2-1; D may be TRBD2 (5 bases). Germline CDR1 SGHNT, CDR2 YYREEE (reference sequence). V lost 3 bases and J lost 0, with 13 bases in between. CDR3 size: 16 residues. The CDR3 is CASSSEGLSSYNEQFF. In nucleotides, the CDR3 is TGTGCCAGCAGCTCCGAGGGCTTAAGCTCCTACAATGAGCAGTTCTTC.

CDR3 sequence: CASSLQGGAFF. The DNA for the CDR3 is TGTGCCAGCAGCTTACAGGGTGGGGCTTTCTTT. The rearrangement links TRBV7-9 to TRBJ1-1, with a possible D match to TRBD1 (5 bases). The CDR3 length is 11 residues. The V and J ends lost 2 bases and 11 bases respectively, with 9 bases between them. Germline assignment: CDR1 SEHNR and CDR2 FQNEAQ (reference sequence).

For the CDR3, the DNA is TGTGCCAGCAGCCAAGAGCGGCATCGGAACACTGAAGCTTTCTTT. This codes for CASSQERHRNTEAFF. V gene TRBV4-2 combines with J gene TRBJ1-1; D uncertain. Germline lookup yields CDR1 LGHNA and CDR2 YNFKEQ. V was pared by 0 bases and J by 1 base, with 9 bases between. There are 15 residues in the CDR3.

The rearrangement joins TRBV7-2 to TRBJ1-1; no clear D. The CDR3 contains 11 residues. Between the trimmed V and J ends, which lost 6 bases and 8 bases, there was a span of 10 bases. Germline values: CDR1 SGHTA, CDR2 FQGNSA. The CDR3 nucleotides are TGTGCCAGCAGTTTCTATACGGAAGCTTTCTTT. This encodes CASSFYTEAFF.

The V gene is TRBV28, the J gene TRBJ2-7; 9 bases match TRBD1. The J segment lost 5 bases and the V segment lost 5 bases, leaving 10 bases of the junction unmatched. The CDR3 spans 15 residues. Germline V gene lookup returns CDR1 MDHEN and CDR2 SYDVKM. Here the CDR3 DNA reads TGTGCCAGCAGTCCCGGACAGGGGAAGACCCACGAGCAGTACTTC. As protein: CASSPGQGKTHEQYF.

The chain is built from TRBV7-6 and TRBJ2-7; perhaps TRBD2 as D (5 bases). Trimming removed 1 base at V and 2 bases at J, with 12 bases between. The CDR3 is made up of 15 amino acids. Germline CDR1 and CDR2: SGHVS and FNYEAQ. CDR3 nucleotide sequence: TGTGCCAGCAGCTTAGAAGTCGCTAGCCCCTACGAGCAGTACTTC. Its translation is CASSLEVASPYEQYF.

The V gene is TRBV7-2, the J gene TRBJ1-5; no clear D. Germline V gene lookup returns CDR1 SGHTA and CDR2 FQGNSA. The ends were cut back, 5 bases at V and 6 bases at J, with 11 bases in the middle. The CDR3 sequence is 13 residues long. The CDR3 protein is CASSLGGFQPQHF. The DNA for the CDR3 is TGTGCCAGCAGCCTCGGAGGGTTTCAGCCCCAGCATTTT.

The V and J genes are TRBV15 and TRBJ1-4, with 9 positions matching TRBD1. Trimming cost V 3 bases and J 5 bases; bases outside gene matches: 4. The germline CDR1 and CDR2 sequences are LNHNV and YYDKDF (reference sequence). The CDR3 extends over 15 amino acids. Here the CDR3 reads CATSSGTGNNEKLFF. The CDR3 bases are TGTGCCACCAGCAGCGGGACAGGGAACAATGAAAAACTGTTTTTT.

The chain recombines TRBV9 with TRBJ1-2; a weak D match, TRBD1 (6 bases). The germline V and J ends were trimmed by 5 bases and 2 bases, with 10 bases remaining between them. The CDR3 is made up of 13 amino acids. The germline V gene encodes CDR1 SGDLS and CDR2 YYNGEE. CDR3 bases: TGTGCCAGCAGGTCCCAGGGGAACTATGGCTACACCTTC. Translating it yields CASRSQGNYGYTF.

The table lists this clone with a count of one. The chain recombines TRBV5-8 with TRBJ2-2; TRBD2 agrees at 11 bases. With 4 bases clipped from V and 4 bases from J, the junction kept 15 bases outside the gene matches. CDR1 is SGHTS, CDR2 YDEGEE, per germline. The CDR3 length is 19 residues. CDR3 sequence reads: CASSTRPELAGVITGELFF. The CDR3 DNA is TGTGCCAGCAGCACCAGGCCCGAACTAGCGGGAGTTATCACCGGGGAGCTGTTTTTT.

The chain joins TRBV5-1 to TRBJ2-7; 7 bases agree with TRBD1. After removal of 7 bases from V and 2 bases from J, the junction contained 9 bases not matched to a gene. Looked up from germline, CDR1 is SGHRS and CDR2 is YFSETQ. CDR3 length equals 14 residues. The CDR3 loop reads CASGSGGPTYEQYF. Here the CDR3 DNA reads TGCGCCAGCGGTTCAGGGGGTCCCACCTACGAGCAGTACTTC.

This clone was picked up a small number of times. This chain connects TRBV6-5 to TRBJ1-2; 9 bases align to TRBD1. J was trimmed by 3 bases and V by 10 bases; bases with no gene match: 6. The CDR3 spans 13 residues. Germline-derived CDR1 and CDR2 are MNHEY and SVGAGI. CDR3 protein: CATSTGGYYGYTF. In DNA, the CDR3 is TGTGCCACTTCGACAGGGGGTTACTATGGCTACACCTTC.

This clone was counted once. This chain links TRBV7-8 with TRBJ2-7; the match to TRBD2 covers 10 bases. Looked up from germline, CDR1 is SGHVS and CDR2 is FQNEAQ. After removal of 2 bases from V and 3 bases from J, the junction contained 19 bases not matched to a gene. The CDR3 runs 20 residues. CDR3 sequence: CASSLSVPRASGSRYYEQYF. The CDR3 coding sequence is TGTGCCAGCAGCTTAAGTGTTCCCAGGGCTAGCGGGAGCCGATACTACGAGCAGTACTTC.

Comment on this clone: The sample contains more than one DNA sequence encoding this CDR3. The chain is built from TRBV27 and TRBJ2-7; D not resolved. The length of the CDR3 is 14 residues. Germline CDR1 and CDR2: MNHEY and SMNVEV (reference sequence). V lost 3 bases to trimming and J lost 0 bases, with 9 bases between them. For the CDR3, the DNA is TGTGCCAGCAGTTTTCGTCCGAGCTCCTACGAGCAGTACTTC. Protein: CASSFRPSSYEQYF.

The rearrangement joins TRBV28 to TRBJ2-5; 7 positions agree with TRBD2. The CDR3 contains 16 residues. CDR1 and CDR2 from the germline V gene are MDHEN and SYDVKM. V dropped 2 bases and J dropped 2; count of bases not matched to a gene: 8. The CDR3 DNA follows: TGTGCCAGCAGTTTAAGGTCGTTCGGGGGGCAAGAGACCCAGTACTTC. Translating it yields CASSLRSFGGQETQYF.

The chain links TRBV30 to TRBJ2-7; a weak D match, TRBD2 (5 bases). This CDR3 has 13 amino acids. The germline V gene has CDR1 GTSNPN and CDR2 SVGIG (reference sequence). V was trimmed by 0 bases and J by 6 bases, leaving 12 bases between them. The DNA for the CDR3 is TGTGCCTGGAGTGTACTGCTAGCTCGCGAGCAGTACTTC. As protein: CAWSVLLAREQYF. The full variable domain, with the rest looked up from reference TRBV30 and TRBJ2-7, is SQTIHQWPATLVQPVGSPLSLECTVEGTSNPNLYWYRQAAGRGLQLLFYSVGIGQISSEVPQNLSASRPQDRQFILSSKKLLLSDSGFYLCAWSVLLAREQYFGPGTRLTVT.

CDR3 residues: CASSRDTYYEQYF. The CDR3 DNA reads as TGTGCCAGCAGTAGGGACACCTACTACGAGCAGTACTTC. The J gene is TRBJ2-7, the V gene TRBV6-5; a weak D match, TRBD1 (6 bases). Trimming left V 5 bases short and J 3 bases short, with 11 bases between. The CDR3 is 13 residues long. From germline, CDR1 is MNHEY and CDR2 SVGAGI.

This clone was counted only a few times. V usage is TRBV30 and J usage is TRBJ1-6; 10 nucleotides match TRBD1. The V gene end was trimmed by 3 bases and the J gene end by 7 bases; junction bases not matched to a gene: 21. The CDR3 sequence is 20 residues long. The germline CDR1 and CDR2 sequences are GTSNPN and SVGIG (reference sequence). The chain's CDR3 is CAWSPSRSVPGQGWNSPLHF. In nucleotides, the CDR3 is TGTGCCTGGAGCCCTAGCAGAAGTGTCCCGGGACAGGGGTGGAATTCACCCCTCCACTTT.

The chain uses TRBV5-1 and TRBJ1-2; the D gene is possibly TRBD1 (5 bases). The CDR3 is 14 residues long. Trimming cost V 0 bases and J 7 bases, with 13 bases left between them. Germline CDR1 and CDR2: SGHRS and YFSETQ. CDR3 sequence (DNA): TGCGCCAGCAGCTTGGGGCAGGGCGCCTCTGGCTACACCTTC. Translation gives CASSLGQGASGYTF.

The chain combines TRBV11-2 with TRBJ2-3, with D possibly being TRBD1 (6 bases). CDR3 length equals 13 residues. The ends were cut back, 4 bases at V and 2 bases at J, with 7 bases in the middle. Germline V lookup: CDR1 SGHAT, CDR2 FQNNGV. In nucleotides, the CDR3 is TGTGCCAGCAGCTGGGACACCACAGATACGCAGTATTTT. It codes for CASSWDTTDTQYF.